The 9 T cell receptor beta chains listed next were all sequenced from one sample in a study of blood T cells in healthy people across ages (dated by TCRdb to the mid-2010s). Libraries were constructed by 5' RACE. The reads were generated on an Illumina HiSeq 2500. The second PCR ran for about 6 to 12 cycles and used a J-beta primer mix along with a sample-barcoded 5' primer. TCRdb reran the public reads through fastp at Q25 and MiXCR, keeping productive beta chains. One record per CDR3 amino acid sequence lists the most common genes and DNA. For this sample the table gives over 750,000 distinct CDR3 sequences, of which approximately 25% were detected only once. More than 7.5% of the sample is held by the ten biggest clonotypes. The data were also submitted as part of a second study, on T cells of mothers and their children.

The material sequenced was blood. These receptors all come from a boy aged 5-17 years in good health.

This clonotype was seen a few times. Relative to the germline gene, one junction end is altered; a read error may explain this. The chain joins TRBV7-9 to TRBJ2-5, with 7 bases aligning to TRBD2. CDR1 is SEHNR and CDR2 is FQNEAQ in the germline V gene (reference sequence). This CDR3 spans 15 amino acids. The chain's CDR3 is CASSLAEAGQETQYF. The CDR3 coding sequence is TGTGCCAGCAGCCTAGCGGAGGCGGGGCAAGAGACCCAGTACTTC.

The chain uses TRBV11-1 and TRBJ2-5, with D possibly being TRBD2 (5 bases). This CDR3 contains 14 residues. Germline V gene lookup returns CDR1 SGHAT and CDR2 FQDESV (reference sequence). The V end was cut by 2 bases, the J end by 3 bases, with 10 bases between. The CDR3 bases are TGTGCCAGCAGCTTAAACGGACTGAAAGAGACCCAGTACTTC. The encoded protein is CASSLNGLKETQYF.

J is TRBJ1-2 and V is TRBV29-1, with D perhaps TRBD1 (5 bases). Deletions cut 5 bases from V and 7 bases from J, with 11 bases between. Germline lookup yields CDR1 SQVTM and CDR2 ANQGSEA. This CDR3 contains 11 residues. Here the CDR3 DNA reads TGCAGCGTTCTCTTTGGGGGTGGCTACACCTTC. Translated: CSVLFGGGYTF.

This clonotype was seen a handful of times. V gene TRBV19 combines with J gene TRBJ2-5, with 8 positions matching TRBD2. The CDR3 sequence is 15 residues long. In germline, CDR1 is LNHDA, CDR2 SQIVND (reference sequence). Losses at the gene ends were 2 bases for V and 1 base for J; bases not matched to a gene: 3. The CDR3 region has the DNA TGTGCCAGTAGTATACGCGGGGGGATCCAAGAGACCCAGTACTTC. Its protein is CASSIRGGIQETQYF.

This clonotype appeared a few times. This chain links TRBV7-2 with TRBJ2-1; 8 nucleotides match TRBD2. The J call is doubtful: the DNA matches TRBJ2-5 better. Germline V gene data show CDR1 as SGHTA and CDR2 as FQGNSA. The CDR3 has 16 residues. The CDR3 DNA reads TGTGCCAGCAGCCTTTCGTCGGGGGGGCGCCAAGAGACCCAGTACTTC. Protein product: CASSLSSGGRQETQYF.

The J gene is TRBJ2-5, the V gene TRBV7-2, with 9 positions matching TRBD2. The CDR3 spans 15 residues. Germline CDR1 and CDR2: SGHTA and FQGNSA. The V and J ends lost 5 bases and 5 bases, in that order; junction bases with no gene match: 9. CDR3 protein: CASSPIAGAGETQYF. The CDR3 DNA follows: TGTGCCAGCAGCCCGATAGCGGGGGCGGGGGAGACCCAGTACTTC.

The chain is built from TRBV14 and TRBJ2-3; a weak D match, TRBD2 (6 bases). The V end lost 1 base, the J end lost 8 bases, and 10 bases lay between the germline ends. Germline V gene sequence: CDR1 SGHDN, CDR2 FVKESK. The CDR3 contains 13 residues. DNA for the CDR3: TGTGCCAGCAGCCAAGGGGCCGGGGGTACGCAGTATTTT. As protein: CASSQGAGGTQYF.

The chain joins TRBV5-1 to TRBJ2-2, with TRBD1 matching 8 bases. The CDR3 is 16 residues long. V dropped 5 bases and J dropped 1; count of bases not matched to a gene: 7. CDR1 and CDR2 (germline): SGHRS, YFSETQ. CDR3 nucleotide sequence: TGCGCCAGCAGAGAGACCGGGACAGGGAACACCGGGGAGCTGTTTTTT. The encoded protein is CASRETGTGNTGELFF.

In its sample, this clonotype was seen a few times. The CDR3 reads CASEKRGEADTQYF. As DNA, the CDR3 is TGTGCCAGCGAGAAGCGGGGGGAGGCAGATACGCAGTATTTT. J is TRBJ2-3 and V is TRBV9; 9 bases match TRBD2. Germline V gene data show CDR1 as SGDLS and CDR2 as YYNGEE. The length of the CDR3 is 14 residues. V lost 7 bases to trimming and J lost 4 bases; unmatched junction nucleotides: 7.